A single sample is the source of the 14 T cell receptor beta chains below, sequenced in a study of blood T cell repertoires in COVID-19. Assay used: immunoSEQ multiplex PCR; TCRdb lists only in-frame clones, some missing. The sample contains under 80,000 clones, about 80% of which appear only once. Sequencing used peripheral blood. The receptors here all came from a human donor in a cohort sampled during active COVID-19.

The CDR3 reads CASSAFQGAIGETQYF. CDR3 coding DNA: TGTGCCAGCAGTGCCTTCCAGGGGGCGATTGGAGAGACCCAGTACTTC. The V call is TRBV6-1, the J call TRBJ2-5; 8 bases fit TRBD1. J was trimmed by 4 bases and V by 4 bases; bases with no gene match: 11. Looked up from germline, CDR1 is MNHNS and CDR2 is SASEGT. The CDR3 extends over 16 amino acids.

This chain connects TRBV5-6 to TRBJ2-5, with 8 positions matching TRBD2. The CDR3 contains 16 residues. V gave up 2 bases and J gave up 5 bases; unmatched junction bases: 11. In germline, CDR1 is SGHDT, CDR2 YYEEEE. The CDR3 nucleotides read TGTGCCAGCAGCTTTAGGGCGGGGGGCGGTCTGGAGACCCAGTACTTC. Its translation is CASSFRAGGGLETQYF.

V and J are TRBV27 and TRBJ1-2; maybe TRBD1 (6 bases). Germline CDR1 and CDR2: MNHEY and SMNVEV (reference sequence). This CDR3 has 15 residues. The V end lost 8 bases, the J end lost 0 bases, and 16 bases lay between the germline ends. The CDR3 DNA follows: TGTGCCAGCCGTAGTATAGGGGGGGCTAACTATGGCTACACCTTC. Translation gives CASRSIGGANYGYTF.

This chain links TRBV27 with TRBJ1-2; no firm D call. Germline-derived CDR1 and CDR2 are MNHEY and SMNVEV (reference sequence). This CDR3 has 12 amino acids. V was shortened by 5 bases and J by 9 bases, with 13 bases between the two germline ends. The CDR3 coding sequence is TGTGCCAGCAGTGAACACCGTGGTAGCTACACCTTC. Protein sequence: CASSEHRGSYTF.

The chain combines TRBV7-2 with TRBJ2-5; 7 positions match TRBD2. The CDR3 loop spans 14 amino acids. V lost 4 bases and J lost 5; bases outside the gene matches: 7. From germline, CDR1 is SGHTA and CDR2 FQGNSA. CDR3 amino acids: CASSSKGGAETQYF. CDR3 coding DNA: TGTGCCAGCAGCTCGAAGGGAGGGGCGGAGACCCAGTACTTC.

J is TRBJ2-7 and V is TRBV18, with TRBD1 matching over 9 bases. The germline CDR1 and CDR2 sequences are KGHSH and LQKENI. The V and J ends lost 5 bases and 6 bases, in that order; junction bases with no gene match: 5. The CDR3 is 13 amino acids. The CDR3 loop is CASSFDRGAEQYF. The CDR3 nucleotides are TGTGCCAGCTCATTTGACAGGGGGGCCGAGCAGTACTTC.

The V call is TRBV28, the J call TRBJ2-7; D is uncertain. Germline values: CDR1 MDHEN, CDR2 SYDVKM. Between the trimmed V and J ends, which lost 3 bases and 3 bases, there was a span of 18 bases. The CDR3 length is 16 residues. Here the CDR3 DNA reads TGTGCCAGCAGTTTCCTTACGCTGGCCAGGCGCTACGAGCAGTACTTC. Translating gives CASSFLTLARRYEQYF.

This clone was seen a single time. The V and J genes are TRBV14 and TRBJ2-1; 7 bases line up with TRBD2. The V segment lost 9 bases and the J segment 3 bases; nucleotides outside the gene matches: 5. The CDR3 extends over 13 amino acids. In germline, CDR1 is SGHDN, CDR2 FVKESK. This CDR3 is CASTSDYYNEQFF. CDR3 coding DNA: TGTGCCAGTACTAGCGATTACTACAATGAGCAGTTCTTC.

V is TRBV5-4 and J is TRBJ1-6; 10 bases fit TRBD1. The germline V gene encodes CDR1 SGHNT and CDR2 YYREEE (reference sequence). The CDR3 loop spans 16 amino acids. V lost 0 bases, J lost 8 bases, and 5 bases stayed unmatched. CDR3 loop: CASSLAGDRGYSPLHF. The CDR3 region has the DNA TGTGCCAGCAGCTTGGCTGGGGACAGGGGTTATTCACCCCTCCACTTT.

This clone was seen only a few times. The sample carries other DNA sequences with the same CDR3. DNA of the CDR3: TGTGCCACCAGTGATTTGCGGGGCACTGAAGCTTTCTTT. Translated: CATSDLRGTEAFF. V and J are TRBV24-1 and TRBJ1-1; D call uncertain. V was cut by 0 bases and J by 4 bases, with 5 bases left in between. The CDR3 is 13 amino acids. Germline V lookup: CDR1 KGHDR, CDR2 SFDVKD.

The chain has TRBV5-5 and TRBJ2-7; tentatively, D is TRBD1 (6 bases). Trimming stripped 7 bases from V and 2 bases from J, with 13 bases between. The CDR3 length is 13 residues. The germline CDR1 and CDR2 sequences are SGHKS and YYEKEE (reference sequence). The CDR3: CASGPGTTYEQYF. The CDR3 coding sequence is TGTGCCAGCGGCCCCGGGACAACCTACGAGCAGTACTTC.

V and J are TRBV6-2 or TRBV6-3 and TRBJ1-5; D may be TRBD1 (5 bases). V gave up 5 bases and J gave up 10 bases, with 12 bases separating them. Germline values: CDR1 MNHEY, CDR2 SVGEGT. This CDR3 is 12 amino acids long. Here the CDR3 reads CASSITQGPQHF. CDR3 in DNA: TGTGCCAGCAGTATAACTCAGGGACCCCAGCATTTT.

This sequence joins TRBV4-2 and TRBJ2-3, with D perhaps TRBD2 (7 bases). Germline CDR1 and CDR2: LGHNA and YNFKEQ. The CDR3 covers 20 residues. V was shortened by 4 bases and J by 1 base, with 27 bases between the two germline ends. The CDR3 DNA reads as TGTGCCAGCAGCCCCCTCCCCGGGGGCGGGGGCCGAATTCGCACAGATACGCAGTATTTT. Residues: CASSPLPGGGGRIRTDTQYF.

This chain connects TRBV18 to TRBJ2-3; D not resolved. The CDR3 length is 14 residues. V was cut by 1 base and J by 4 bases, with 9 bases left in between. Germline lookup yields CDR1 KGHSH and CDR2 LQKENI. In nucleotides, the CDR3 is TGTGCCAGCTCACCACTCGATCGGGCAGATACGCAGTATTTT. Translating gives CASSPLDRADTQYF.